The 30 T cell receptor beta chains listed next were all sequenced from one sample in a study of T cell responses to AZD1222 COVID-19 vaccine. The assay was immunoSEQ multiplex PCR, and TCRdb's table has in-frame clones only and misses some. The sample yields about 160,000 clones, about 89% seen once. This material consisted of peripheral blood, taken on day 0 of AZD1222 vaccination. Receptors were obtained from an adult in good health.

The chain combines TRBV29-1 with TRBJ2-7, with TRBD1 identical over 9 bases. The CDR3 spans 12 residues. V was clipped by 8 bases and J by 5 bases; unmatched bases: 7. Germline V gives CDR1 SQVTM, CDR2 ANQGSEA. CDR3: CSTRTGANEQYF. The CDR3 DNA follows: TGCAGCACCCGGACAGGGGCTAACGAGCAGTACTTC.

The chain couples TRBV30 to TRBJ1-1; 8 bases are shared with TRBD1. Germline V CDR1 and CDR2: GTSNPN, SVGIG (reference sequence). The J segment lost 1 base and the V segment lost 4 bases, leaving 8 bases of the junction unmatched. This CDR3 contains 15 residues. CDR3 coding DNA: TGTGCCTGGACCGCTCCTGACAGGGGGAACACTGAAGCTTTCTTT. It yields the protein CAWTAPDRGNTEAFF.

V and J are TRBV30 and TRBJ1-3; TRBD1 is a possible D gene (6 bases). CDR3 length: 13 residues. The germline V gene has CDR1 GTSNPN and CDR2 SVGIG (reference sequence). Between the trimmed V and J ends, which lost 2 bases and 4 bases, there was a span of 9 bases. The CDR3 region is CAWSPGTGNTIYF. The CDR3, as DNA: TGTGCCTGGAGTCCCGGGACAGGAAACACCATATATTTT.

This clone has only a few counts. The J gene is TRBJ1-1, the V gene TRBV12-3 or TRBV12-4; D remains unclear. V gave up 5 bases and J gave up 10 bases, with 14 bases separating them. The CDR3 spans 12 residues. CDR3: CASSPPGSVAFF. DNA of the CDR3: TGTGCCAGCAGTCCCCCTGGGAGTGTAGCTTTCTTT.

The chain is built from TRBV5-1 and TRBJ1-1, with D possibly TRBD1 on 6 matching bases. Per germline, CDR1 SGHRS and CDR2 YFSETQ. The germline V and J ends were trimmed by 0 bases and 1 base, with 16 bases remaining between them. The CDR3 spans 17 residues. CDR3 residues: CASSLDSGGAGNTEAFF. As DNA, the CDR3 is TGCGCCAGCAGCTTGGATAGTGGGGGCGCGGGGAACACTGAAGCTTTCTTT.

V is TRBV7-2 and J is TRBJ2-7, with D perhaps matching TRBD2 (5 bases). The CDR3 extends over 13 amino acids. Trimming took 3 bases from V and 5 from J, leaving 11 bases between them. Germline CDR1 SGHTA, CDR2 FQGNSA. CDR3 sequence: CASSLGPTNEQYF. DNA for the CDR3: TGTGCCAGCAGCTTGGGCCCGACTAACGAGCAGTACTTC.

The V and J genes are TRBV5-5 and TRBJ1-2; D remains unclear. Germline V gene data show CDR1 as SGHKS and CDR2 as YYEKEE (reference sequence). There are 13 residues in the CDR3. Trimming pared 0 bases from V and 4 bases from J, leaving 7 bases between. This CDR3 reads CASSLDVIYGYTF. CDR3 bases: TGTGCCAGCAGCTTGGATGTTATCTATGGCTACACCTTC.

The chain employs TRBV5-1 and TRBJ1-2, with 9 positions matching TRBD1. Germline assignment: CDR1 SGHRS and CDR2 YFSETQ. Unmatched junction bases numbered 16, after V lost 4 bases and J lost 6 bases. The CDR3 loop spans 17 amino acids. The CDR3 sequence is CASSDPGGDRVRDGYTF. In DNA, the CDR3 is TGCGCCAGCAGCGACCCCGGCGGGGACAGGGTCCGGGATGGCTACACCTTC.

This chain uses TRBV2 with TRBJ2-2; 7 nucleotides agree with TRBD2. Germline CDR1 SNHLY, CDR2 FYNNEI. V lost 6 bases and J lost 3; bases outside the gene matches: 10. The CDR3 loop spans 16 amino acids. The CDR3 loop reads CASREGAGTYTGELFF. CDR3 coding DNA: TGTGCCAGCAGAGAGGGAGCGGGGACTTACACCGGGGAGCTGTTTTTT.

The rearrangement uses TRBV28 and TRBJ2-7, with D hard to call. V was cut by 7 bases and J by 3 bases, with 22 bases left in between. Germline CDR1 MDHEN, CDR2 SYDVKM. CDR3 length equals 16 residues. DNA for the CDR3: TGTGCCAGCACCATCCGGGCGGTCCCCCCCTTCTACGAGCAGTACTTC. This gives the protein CASTIRAVPPFYEQYF.

The gene calls are TRBV5-1 and TRBJ2-1, with TRBD2 matching 8 bases. V was pared by 5 bases and J by 4 bases, with 8 bases of the junction left unmatched. The CDR3 loop spans 15 amino acids. Per germline, CDR1 SGHRS and CDR2 YFSETQ. The CDR3 sequence: CASRGDLAGYNEQFF. CDR3 sequence (DNA): TGCGCCAGCAGAGGAGACCTAGCGGGTTACAATGAGCAGTTCTTC.

The chain employs TRBV9 and TRBJ1-5; 7 bases agree with TRBD1. The V and J ends lost 3 bases and 5 bases, in that order; junction bases with no gene match: 5. The CDR3 contains 14 residues. CDR1 and CDR2 (germline): SGDLS, YYNGEE. The CDR3 DNA sequence: TGTGCCAGCAGCGCCCGGGACAGCTATCAGCCCCAGCATTTT. This gives the protein CASSARDSYQPQHF. The full variable domain, in which reference TRBV9 and TRBJ1-5 provide the parts outside the CDR3, is DSGVTQTPKHLITATGQRVTLRCSPRSGDLSVYWYQQSLDQGLQFLIQYYNGEERAKGNILERFSAQQFPDLHSELNLSSLELGDSALYFCASSARDSYQPQHFGDGTRLSIL.

The CDR3, as DNA: TGTGCTAGTGCCCGGACAGGGGGGTATGGCTACACCTTC. Residues: CASARTGGYGYTF. The J gene is TRBJ1-2, the V gene TRBV12-5, with 10 bases aligning to TRBD1. The CDR3 has 13 residues. V gave up 7 bases and J gave up 5 bases; unmatched junction bases: 4. CDR1 LGHNT and CDR2 FRNRAP come from the germline V gene.

The chain couples TRBV27 to TRBJ2-7; 9 bases map to TRBD1. Trimming at V came to 6 bases and at J to 1 base, leaving 7 bases not matched to a gene. This CDR3 is 15 amino acids long. Germline V gene data show CDR1 as MNHEY and CDR2 as SMNVEV (reference sequence). CDR3 nucleotide sequence: TGTGCCAGCAGCTTTGGGACAGGGATTTCCTACGAGCAGTACTTC. As protein: CASSFGTGISYEQYF.

The rearrangement uses TRBV11-2 and TRBJ1-1, with D tentatively TRBD1 (5 bases). This CDR3 region has 16 residues. V lost 4 bases and J lost 1, with 16 bases in between. Germline assignment: CDR1 SGHAT and CDR2 FQNNGV. The CDR3, as DNA: TGTGCCAGCAGCTCTATTGGAGCAGGGAAGAACACTGAAGCTTTCTTT. This translates into CASSSIGAGKNTEAFF.

The chain links TRBV7-2 to TRBJ2-7; TRBD1 matches 10 bases. Germline-derived CDR1 and CDR2 are SGHTA and FQGNSA. Germline trimming cut 6 bases from V and 6 bases from J; bases unmatched to any gene: 5. The length of the CDR3 is 13 residues. The CDR3 DNA reads TGTGCCAGCAGAAAGGACAGGGGGGGCGAGCAGTACTTC. It translates to CASRKDRGGEQYF. The variable domain in full, with the rest retrieved from reference TRBV7-2 and TRBJ2-7, is GAGVSQSPSNKVTEKGKDVELRCDPISGHTALYWYRQSLGQGLEFLIYFQGNSAPDKSGLPSDRFSAERTGGSVSTLTIQRTQQEDSAVYLCASRKDRGGEQYFGPGTRLTVT.

The chain recombines TRBV11-2 with TRBJ2-7; D is perhaps TRBD1 or TRBD2 (5 bases each). The CDR3 spans 13 residues. Germline CDR1 reads SGHAT; CDR2 reads FQNNGV. V was trimmed by 6 bases and J by 3 bases, leaving 12 bases between them. In DNA form, the CDR3 reads TGTGCCAGCAGTCCCGGGACGGGCTACGAGCAGTACTTC. Translated, it gives CASSPGTGYEQYF.

This clone was seen only once. The rearrangement uses TRBV19 and TRBJ1-2; TRBD1 aligns across 9 bases. Germline loops: CDR1 LNHDA, CDR2 SQIVND (reference sequence). The ends lost 7 bases at V and 6 bases at J; junction bases unmatched: 6. There are 13 residues in the CDR3. The CDR3 nucleotides are TGTGCCAGTACCCCGGGACAGGGCCATGGCTACACCTTC. Residues: CASTPGQGHGYTF.

This chain uses TRBV7-2 with TRBJ2-3, with 7 bases matching TRBD1. V was clipped by 5 bases and J by 4 bases; unmatched bases: 12. The length of the CDR3 is 16 residues. Germline V CDR1 and CDR2: SGHTA, FQGNSA. The CDR3 DNA is TGTGCCAGCAGCACACTCTCGACAGGGAGCGCAGATACGCAGTATTTT. It encodes CASSTLSTGSADTQYF.

CDR3 sequence reads: CASFPGGANQPQHF. CDR3 bases: TGTGCCAGCTTCCCAGGGGGGGCAAATCAGCCCCAGCATTTT. The rearrangement links TRBV28 to TRBJ1-5; 7 nucleotides line up with TRBD1. CDR1 is MDHEN and CDR2 is SYDVKM in the germline V gene. The CDR3 is 14 amino acids. V lost 8 bases to trimming and J lost 4 bases; unmatched junction nucleotides: 8. The full variable domain, with the rest looked up from reference TRBV28 and TRBJ1-5, is DVKVTQSSRYLVKRTGEKVFLECVQDMDHENMFWYRQDPGLGLRLIYFSYDVKMKEKGDIPEGYSVSREKKERFSLILESASTNQTSMYLCASFPGGANQPQHFGDGTRLSIL.

For the CDR3, the DNA is TGCGCCAGCAGATCGGGACTAGCGTTGGTAACAGATACGCAGTATTTT. Residues: CASRSGLALVTDTQYF. The rearrangement joins TRBV10-2 to TRBJ2-3; 10 positions match TRBD2. The J segment lost 3 bases and the V segment lost 6 bases, leaving 9 bases of the junction unmatched. CDR3 length: 16 residues. Germline CDR1 reads WSHSY; CDR2 reads SAAADI.

This rearrangement joins TRBV24-1 to TRBJ1-5; the D is unclear. Between the trimmed V and J ends, which lost 4 bases and 4 bases, there was a span of 4 bases. CDR3 length: 12 amino acids. The germline CDR1 and CDR2 sequences are KGHDR and SFDVKD. The CDR3, as DNA: TGTGCCACCAGTGACCCAAATCAGCCCCAGCATTTT. It yields the protein CATSDPNQPQHF.

This chain joins TRBV19 and TRBJ2-5; D ambiguous. V was shortened by 4 bases and J by 1 base, with 10 bases between the two germline ends. CDR1 is LNHDA, CDR2 SQIVND, per germline (reference sequence). There are 14 residues in the CDR3. CDR3 DNA sequence: TGTGCCAGTAGTAACTGGGCAGGCCAAGAGACCCAGTACTTC. It translates to CASSNWAGQETQYF.

The chain couples TRBV2 to TRBJ2-5; the D gene could be TRBD1 or TRBD2 (5 bases each). Germline CDR1 SNHLY, CDR2 FYNNEI. V was cut by 7 bases and J by 1 base, with 10 bases left in between. The CDR3 sequence is 13 residues long. The CDR3 loop is CASIRDPQETQYF. For the CDR3, the DNA is TGTGCCAGCATAAGGGACCCCCAAGAGACCCAGTACTTC.

The chain carries TRBV4-3 and TRBJ1-2, with 10 bases identical to TRBD1. CDR1 and CDR2 (germline): LGHNA, YSLEER. The CDR3 length is 17 residues. V shed 0 bases and J 3 bases; nucleotides not matched to a gene: 7. CDR3 nucleotides: TGCGCCAGCAGCCAAGAGGGCCGGACAGGGGGATACTATGGCTACACCTTC. This encodes CASSQEGRTGGYYGYTF.

This chain uses TRBV2 with TRBJ1-1; no reliable D call. The CDR3 is made up of 12 amino acids. Germline lookup yields CDR1 SNHLY and CDR2 FYNNEI. V gave up 7 bases and J gave up 1 base, with 7 bases separating them. The chain's CDR3 is CASMVRNTEAFF. The CDR3 DNA follows: TGTGCCAGCATGGTAAGGAACACTGAAGCTTTCTTT.

The chain links TRBV19 to TRBJ2-1, with 7 nucleotides matching TRBD2. The CDR3 has 13 residues. With 6 bases clipped from V and 6 bases from J, the junction kept 5 bases outside the gene matches. Germline V gene data show CDR1 as LNHDA and CDR2 as SQIVND (reference sequence). CDR3 residues: CASSREGFNEQFF. The DNA for the CDR3 is TGTGCCAGTAGCAGGGAGGGTTTCAATGAGCAGTTCTTC.

This chain links TRBV10-3 with TRBJ1-1; tentative D call: TRBD1 (5 bases). CDR1 and CDR2 (germline): ENHRY, SYGVKD. The length of the CDR3 is 13 residues. V gave up 10 bases and J gave up 0 bases, with 12 bases separating them. DNA of the CDR3: TGTGCCACCCAAGCGGGGGTGAACACTGAAGCTTTCTTT. Its protein product is CATQAGVNTEAFF.

The CDR3 reads CASSASGRTYTGELFF. The DNA for the CDR3 is TGTGCCAGCAGTGCTAGCGGGAGGACCTACACCGGGGAGCTGTTTTTT. The chain uses TRBV6-2 or TRBV6-3 and TRBJ2-2, with TRBD2 matching 11 bases. The CDR3 length is 16 residues. Germline V CDR1 and CDR2: MNHEY, SVGEGT. V lost 5 bases, J lost 3 bases, and 5 bases stayed unmatched.

J is TRBJ1-1 and V is TRBV6-1; a weak D match, TRBD1 (5 bases). Deletions cut 3 bases from V and 1 base from J, with 9 bases between. The CDR3 sequence is 14 residues long. In germline, CDR1 is MNHNS, CDR2 SASEGT. The CDR3, as DNA: TGTGCCAGCAGTGACCGGGGCGCGAACACTGAAGCTTTCTTT. Its translation is CASSDRGANTEAFF.